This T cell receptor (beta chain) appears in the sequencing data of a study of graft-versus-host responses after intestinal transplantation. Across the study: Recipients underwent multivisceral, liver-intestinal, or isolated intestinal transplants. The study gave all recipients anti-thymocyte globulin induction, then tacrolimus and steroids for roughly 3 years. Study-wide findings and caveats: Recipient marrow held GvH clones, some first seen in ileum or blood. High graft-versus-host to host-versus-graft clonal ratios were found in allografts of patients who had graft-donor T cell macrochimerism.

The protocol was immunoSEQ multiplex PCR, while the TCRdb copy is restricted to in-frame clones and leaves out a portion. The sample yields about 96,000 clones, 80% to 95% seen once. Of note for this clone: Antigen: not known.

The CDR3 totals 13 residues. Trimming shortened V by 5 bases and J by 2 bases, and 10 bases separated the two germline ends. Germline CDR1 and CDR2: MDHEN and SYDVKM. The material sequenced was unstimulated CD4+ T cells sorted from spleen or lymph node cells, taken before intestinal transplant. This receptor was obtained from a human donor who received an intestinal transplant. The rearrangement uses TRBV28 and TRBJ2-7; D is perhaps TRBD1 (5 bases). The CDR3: CASSRQRPYEQYF. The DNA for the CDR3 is TGTGCCAGCAGTCGACAGCGCCCCTACGAGCAGTACTTC.